This entry lists 8 T cell receptor beta chains sequenced from one sample in a study of regulatory T cells in long-lasting Graves disease. Arm-PCR of CDR3 regions with iRepertoire HTBI primers generated TCR beta libraries. TCRdb fed the multiplex PCR reads into MiXCR, producing one record per CDR3 protein. The data contain hundreds of thousands of distinct CDR3 sequences, roughly 20% of them singletons. Regarding time point: persistent/refractory GD, antithyroid drugs over 5 years with positive TRAb. The TCR library was prepared using RNA isolated from PBMCs. The sequencing here drew on peripheral blood mononuclear cells (PBMCs), taken when the disease was refractory, from a patient treated with antithyroid drugs. The receptors come from a female donor with Graves disease.

In this sample, this clonotype turned up many times. The chain uses TRBV12-3 or TRBV12-4 and TRBJ2-5; tentative D call: TRBD2 (6 bases). The CDR3 length is 15 residues. Trimming stripped 6 bases from V and 2 bases from J, with 16 bases between. The chain's CDR3 is CASSPMGLRQETQYF. The CDR3 DNA sequence: TGTGCCAGCAGCCCCATGGGACTCAGACAAGAGACCCAGTACTTC.

There are many counts of this clonotype. The chain combines TRBV2 with TRBJ2-2, with 8 bases aligning to TRBD2. Losses at the gene ends were 7 bases for V and 0 bases for J; bases not matched to a gene: 7. In germline, CDR1 is SNHLY, CDR2 FYNNEI. The CDR3 spans 16 residues. CDR3 bases: TGTGCCAGCACAGGACCTAGCGGGTCGAACACCGGGGAGCTGTTTTTT. Translated, it gives CASTGPSGSNTGELFF.

This clonotype was observed at least ten times. The chain couples TRBV6-2 or TRBV6-3 to TRBJ2-7; 7 nucleotides agree with TRBD1. This CDR3 region has 12 residues. Per the germline V gene, CDR1 is MNHEY and CDR2 is SVGEGT. The V and J ends lost 8 bases and 5 bases, in that order; junction bases with no gene match: 6. The CDR3 here is CASRDRAHEQYF. The CDR3 DNA is TGTGCCAGCCGAGACAGGGCCCACGAGCAGTACTTC.

The J gene is TRBJ1-1, the V gene TRBV6-4; D gene uncertain. The CDR3 totals 13 residues. The V end lost 2 bases, the J end lost 2 bases, and 6 bases lay between the germline ends. Germline assignment: CDR1 MRHNA and CDR2 SNTAGT. CDR3 loop: CASSDRTNTEAFF. For the CDR3, the DNA is TGTGCCAGCAGTGACAGAACCAACACTGAAGCTTTCTTT.

Comment on this clonotype: This likely reflects a read error, since a far larger clone is one base away. The gene calls are TRBV12-3 or TRBV12-4 and TRBJ2-2; weak D call: TRBD2 (5 bases). The CDR3 is made up of 14 amino acids. The CDR3 DNA reads as TGTGCCAGCAGTGGGGAGCGGTTCACCGGGGAGCTGCTTTTT. Encoded protein: CASSGERFTGELLF.

Here the CDR3 DNA reads TGTGCCAGCAGCTTCCCAGGCGTTTCGGAGCTGTTTTTT. The encoded protein is CASSFPGVSELFF. The chain uses TRBV7-2 and TRBJ2-2; D gene unclear. CDR3 length: 13 amino acids. V lost 3 bases, J lost 10 bases, and 12 bases lay in between. CDR1 SGHTA and CDR2 FQGNSA come from the germline V gene.

This clonotype was seen ten or more times. The J gene is TRBJ2-5, the V gene TRBV28; TRBD1 aligns across 10 bases. Germline lookup yields CDR1 MDHEN and CDR2 SYDVKM. V shed 3 bases, J shed 6 bases, and the junction held 7 bases outside the gene matches. The CDR3 has 15 amino acids. This CDR3 is CASSFSGQGFQTQYF. The CDR3 DNA is TGTGCCAGCAGTTTTTCGGGACAGGGGTTCCAGACCCAGTACTTC. The variable domain in full, completed from reference TRBV28 and TRBJ2-5, reads DVKVTQSSRYLVKRTGEKVFLECVQDMDHENMFWYRQDPGLGLRLIYFSYDVKMKEKGDIPEGYSVSREKKERFSLILESASTNQTSMYLCASSFSGQGFQTQYFGPGTRLLVL.

As concerns this clonotype: A read error may explain this, as a much larger clone is one base away. The rearrangement joins TRBV20-1 to TRBJ2-5; D may be TRBD1 (5 bases). The germline V gene encodes CDR1 DFQATT and CDR2 SNEGSKA (reference sequence). The CDR3 is made up of 13 amino acids. The V gene lost 1 base and the J gene lost 0 bases, with 6 bases spanning the gap. DNA for the CDR3: TGCAGTGCTAGAGGACAGTACCAAGAGACCCAGTACTTC. Amino acid sequence: CSARGQYQETQYF.